Sequencing of this TCR beta chain was carried out in a study of STAT5B mutations in CD4+ large granular lymphocyte leukemia. Clones were sequenced by immunoSEQ multiplex PCR, and TCRdb holds only the in-frame ones, with some missing. The sample yields 30,000 or so clones, roughly 79% seen once. Study results and caveats: Compared with healthy controls (2/35), patient top clones favored TRBV06 (8/27).

This clone was observed a handful of times. Its specificity is not known. Trimming took off 2 bases at V and 5 bases at J, with 15 bases between the two ends. Germline assignment: CDR1 MGHRA and CDR2 YSYEKL. There are 15 residues in the CDR3. The sample consisted of CD4+ T cells from blood buffy coats. This sequence was found in a human donor in good health. The J gene is TRBJ1-1, the V gene TRBV4-1; D gene uncertain. CDR3 nucleotides: TGCGCCAGCAGCCAACTCCCGGGGATTTGGACTGAAGCTTTCTTT. Protein product: CASSQLPGIWTEAFF.